This TCR beta chain was captured in a study of T-cell reconstitution after alpha-beta-depleted transplantation in children. Molecular barcoding with unique molecular identifiers was used for the TCRbeta library. MiXCR was run by TCRdb on the PCR reads, yielding one entry per CDR3 protein. The sample consists of approximately 350,000 distinct CDR3 sequences, around 15% of them appearing once. This CDR3 is built from 14 residues. The V segment lost 5 bases and the J segment 6 bases; nucleotides outside the gene matches: 4. Looked up from germline, CDR1 is MDHEN and CDR2 is SYDVKM. The V gene is TRBV28, the J gene TRBJ2-1; TRBD2 aligns across 10 bases. The sample here was PBMCs, mostly from graft donor cells, taken 360 days after TCRalphabeta/CD19-depleted stem cell transplant. This TCR came from a male patient between 2 and 10 years old who had a stem cell transplant for acute lymphoblastic leukemia, so the T cells may come from the graft donor. In DNA form, the CDR3 reads TGTGCCAGCAGTCCTCGGACTAGCGGCAATGAGCAGTTCTTC. Amino acids: CASSPRTSGNEQFF.